This TCR beta chain was obtained from a study of Ad26.COV2.S vaccination and SARS-CoV-2 variants. This CDR3 contains 13 residues. V lost 3 bases and J lost 0, with 6 bases in between. Germline V gives CDR1 DFQATT, CDR2 SNEGSKA (reference sequence). Notes on the study in general: Vaccine recipients and placebo recipients showed similar non-spike TCR breadth. Reports say spike-specific CD8+ and CD4+ T cell responses covered substantial breadth after vaccination.

Worth noting for this clone: Its target is unknown.

The treatment denotes: over 15 received Ad26.COV2.S at low or high dose, single or two shots; about 5 received placebo; per-sample allocation not given. The study sampled participants on day 63 after the first vaccine or placebo injection. This adult donor, from Boston, was 18-55 years old. Built on an Ad26 vector, the vaccine expressed Wuhan-strain SARS-CoV-2 spike. Produced via immunoSEQ multiplex PCR; TCRdb's table is partial and in-frame only. The data show 200,000 to 300,000 clones, roughly 90% seen once. The receptor's source is a person between 18 and 65 years old who received the Ad26.COV2.S COVID-19 vaccine or a placebo. The V call is TRBV20-1, the J call TRBJ1-5, with unresolved D. Specimen: peripheral blood, collected in a trial of Ad26.COV2.S vaccine versus placebo. The chain's CDR3 is CSASEDSNQPQHF. DNA of the CDR3: TGCAGTGCTAGTGAAGATAGCAATCAGCCCCAGCATTTT.